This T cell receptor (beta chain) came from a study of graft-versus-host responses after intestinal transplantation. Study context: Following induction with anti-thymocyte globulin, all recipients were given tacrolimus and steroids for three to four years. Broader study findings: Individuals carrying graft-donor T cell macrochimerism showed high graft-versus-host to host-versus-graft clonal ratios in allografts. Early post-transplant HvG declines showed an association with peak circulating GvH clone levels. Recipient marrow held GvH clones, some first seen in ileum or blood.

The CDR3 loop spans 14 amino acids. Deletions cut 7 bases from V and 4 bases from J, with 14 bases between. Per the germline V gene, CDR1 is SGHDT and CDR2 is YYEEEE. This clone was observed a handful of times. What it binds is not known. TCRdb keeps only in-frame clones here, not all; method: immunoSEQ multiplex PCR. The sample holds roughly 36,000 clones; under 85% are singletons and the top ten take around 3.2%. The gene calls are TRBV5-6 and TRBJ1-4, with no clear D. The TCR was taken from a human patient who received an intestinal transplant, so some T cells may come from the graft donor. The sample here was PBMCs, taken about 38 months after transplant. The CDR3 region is CASARRTVNEKLFF. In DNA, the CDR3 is TGTGCCAGCGCAAGAAGGACCGTTAATGAAAAACTGTTTTTT.